Each of the 14 T cell receptor beta chains below was sequenced from the same sample in a study of blood T cell repertoires in COVID-19. Produced via immunoSEQ multiplex PCR; TCRdb's table is partial and in-frame only. The data show around 200,000 clones, 83% seen once. Sequencing was carried out using peripheral blood. These receptors came from a man aged 40-55 years with active or convalescent COVID-19.

The V call is TRBV30, the J call TRBJ2-3, with 12 positions matching TRBD2. V trimming: 3 bases; J trimming: 1 base; junction bases outside the gene matches: 2. The CDR3 consists of 15 residues. The germline gives CDR1 GTSNPN, CDR2 SVGIG (reference sequence). The CDR3 DNA sequence: TGTGCCTGGAGGAGGACTAGCGGGGGCACAGATACGCAGTATTTT. Its translation is CAWRRTSGGTDTQYF.

This sequence joins TRBV3-1 (or the pseudogene TRBV3-2) and TRBJ1-1, with D maybe TRBD1 (5 bases). The CDR3 is made up of 12 amino acids. CDR1 is LGHDT and CDR2 is YNNKEL in the germline V gene (reference sequence). V lost 4 bases, J lost 4 bases, and 7 bases lay in between. DNA for the CDR3: TGTGCCAGCAGCCGGGGGGTCACTGAAGCTTTCTTT. Its protein product is CASSRGVTEAFF.

The rearrangement links TRBV2 to TRBJ1-2; 7 bases are a match to TRBD1. The junction had 9 bases not matched to a gene; V was cut back by 7 bases and J by 4 bases. The CDR3 length is 14 residues. The germline V gene has CDR1 SNHLY and CDR2 FYNNEI. CDR3 amino acids: CASNTDRAAYGYTF. The DNA for the CDR3 is TGTGCCAGCAACACAGACAGGGCGGCCTATGGCTACACCTTC. Variable domain in full (rest from reference TRBV2 and TRBJ1-2): EPEVTQTPSHQVTQMGQEVILRCVPISNHLYFYWYRQILGQKVEFLVSFYNNEISEKSEIFDDQFSVERPDGSNFTLKIRSTKLEDSAMYFCASNTDRAAYGYTFGSGTRLTVV.

The V and J genes are TRBV11-2 and TRBJ2-7; 11 bases align to TRBD2. Trimming removed 6 bases from V and 0 bases from J; junction bases left unmatched: 4. This CDR3 has 15 residues. The germline V gene has CDR1 SGHAT and CDR2 FQNNGV. CDR3 protein: CASRFLAGGSYEQYF. The CDR3 DNA reads as TGTGCCAGCAGATTCCTAGCGGGGGGCTCCTACGAGCAGTACTTC.

This sequence joins TRBV5-5 and TRBJ2-1; TRBD2 matches 7 bases. The CDR3 has 13 amino acids. The junction had 6 bases not matched to a gene; V was cut back by 4 bases and J by 8 bases. CDR1 SGHKS and CDR2 YYEKEE come from the germline V gene (reference sequence). The CDR3 sequence: CASSHIRGDEQFF. CDR3 nucleotides: TGTGCCAGCAGCCACATTCGGGGGGATGAGCAGTTCTTC.

This clone was picked up a small number of times. The chain carries TRBV21-1 and TRBJ2-1; TRBD2 is the table's D call and was not checked against the DNA. TRBV21-1 is a pseudogene. The length of the CDR3 is 16 residues. For the CDR3, the DNA is TGTGCCAGCAGCAAAAGGGGGGGGTCTCGAGACAATGAGCAGTTCTTC. It codes for CASSKRGGSRDNEQFF.

The rearrangement joins TRBV7-9 to TRBJ1-1; no reliable D call. V lost 9 bases and J 0 bases, leaving 14 bases between the germline ends. CDR1 and CDR2 (germline): SEHNR, FQNEAQ (reference sequence). The length of the CDR3 is 14 residues. The CDR3 is CASTPELVNTEAFF. The CDR3 nucleotides are TGTGCCAGTACGCCTGAACTCGTGAACACTGAAGCTTTCTTT. Together with reference TRBV7-9 and TRBJ1-1, the CDR3 gives the full variable domain: DTGVSQNPRHKITKRGQNVTFRCDPISEHNRLYWYRQTLGQGPEFLTYFQNEAQLEKSRLLSDRFSAERPKGSFSTLEIQRTEQGDSAMYLCASTPELVNTEAFFGQGTRLTVV.

The chain is built from TRBV7-9 and TRBJ2-1; D is perhaps TRBD2 (5 bases). The CDR3 spans 13 residues. V was trimmed by 5 bases and J by 9 bases, leaving 14 bases between them. Germline loops: CDR1 SEHNR, CDR2 FQNEAQ (reference sequence). The CDR3 loop reads CASSTPVGSEQFF. The CDR3 bases are TGTGCCAGCAGCACGCCCGTGGGGAGTGAGCAGTTCTTC.

J is TRBJ1-3 and V is TRBV4-2; 7 nucleotides match TRBD1. The CDR3 has 17 amino acids. Trimming cost V 0 bases and J 2 bases; bases outside gene matches: 7. Germline V gene sequence: CDR1 LGHNA, CDR2 YNFKEQ. This chain's CDR3 is CASSQEITGATGNTIYF. In nucleotides, the CDR3 is TGTGCCAGCAGCCAAGAAATTACAGGGGCCACTGGAAACACCATATATTTT.

About this clone itself: The same CDR3 can be traced to other DNA sequences in this sample. The V gene is TRBV30, the J gene TRBJ2-2, with 8 bases matching TRBD1. Germline CDR1 is GTSNPN and CDR2 is SVGIG (reference sequence). Trimming cost V 5 bases and J 2 bases; bases outside gene matches: 4. The CDR3 sequence is 14 residues long. The CDR3 loop is CAWGGQGNTGELFF. The CDR3 DNA reads as TGTGCCTGGGGTGGACAGGGAAACACCGGGGAGCTGTTTTTT. Full variable domain (rest looked up from reference TRBV30 and TRBJ2-2): SQTIHQWPATLVQPVGSPLSLECTVEGTSNPNLYWYRQAAGRGLQLLFYSVGIGQISSEVPQNLSASRPQDRQFILSSKKLLLSDSGFYLCAWGGQGNTGELFFGEGSRLTVL.

This clone appeared once. The chain carries TRBV11-3 and TRBJ2-7; 11 nucleotides align to TRBD2. J gave up 8 bases and V 1 base, and 4 bases lay outside the gene matches. CDR1 SGHNT and CDR2 YENEEA come from the germline V gene. CDR3 length: 14 amino acids. In DNA form, the CDR3 reads TGTGCCAGCAGCTTAGGACTAGCGGGGTTGAAGCAGTACTTC. It specifies CASSLGLAGLKQYF. Drawing the rest from reference TRBV11-3 and TRBJ2-7, the complete variable domain is EAGVVQSPRYKIIEKKQPVAFWCNPISGHNTLYWYLQNLGQGPELLIRYENEEAVDDSQLPKDRFSAERLKGVDSTLKIQPAELGDSAVYLCASSLGLAGLKQYFGPGTRLTVT.

The CDR3 DNA is TGTGCCAGCAGCCCGTCGGGAGTGTTCACTGAAGCTTTCTTT. It encodes CASSPSGVFTEAFF. The chain employs TRBV3-1 (or the pseudogene TRBV3-2) and TRBJ1-1; D not resolved. The CDR3 covers 14 residues. Germline V lookup: CDR1 LGHDT, CDR2 YNNKEL (reference sequence). Trimming shortened V by 4 bases and J by 4 bases, and 13 bases separated the two germline ends.

The V and J genes are TRBV2 and TRBJ2-3; D is possibly TRBD2 (6 bases). The germline V gene has CDR1 SNHLY and CDR2 FYNNEI. V lost 6 bases and J 4 bases, leaving 26 bases between the germline ends. CDR3 length equals 18 residues. The CDR3: CASRPGHYGASASDTQYF. CDR3 sequence (DNA): TGTGCCAGCAGGCCTGGCCACTATGGGGCTAGCGCCTCAGATACGCAGTATTTT.

J is TRBJ2-1 and V is TRBV7-9; TRBD2 aligns across 8 bases. The germline V gene encodes CDR1 SEHNR and CDR2 FQNEAQ (reference sequence). Trimming removed 4 bases from V and 5 bases from J; junction bases left unmatched: 10. The CDR3 totals 16 residues. CDR3 DNA: TGTGCCAGCAGCTCGCTAGGCGGGGGGCCCAACAATGAGCAGTTCTTC. Translated: CASSSLGGGPNNEQFF.